The source of this TCR beta chain is a study of T cell repertoires in cytomegalovirus infection. Study-wide context: Based on public TCR beta signatures, there were indications of CMV infection and of a matching HLA type. Regarding the study as a whole: Identification of carriers of CMV plus the relevant HLA was performed using cumulative public TCR beta family frequency.

CDR1 SEHNR and CDR2 FQNEAQ come from the germline V gene (reference sequence). V dropped 3 bases and J dropped 7 bases, with 18 bases sitting between them. The CDR3 spans 15 residues. TCRdb redid the calling of the reads with MiXCR, one entry per CDR3 protein. The sample has about a million distinct CDR3 sequences; more than 25% are singletons. This clonotype has only a few counts. Its antigen is undetermined. The sequenced sample was cultured CD8+ T cells from PBMCs, obtained from culture after CMV antigen stimulation. The receptor's source is a human donor in good health (CMV status not recorded). Some clones in this sample may be carry-over from other donors' samples. The chain links TRBV7-9 to TRBJ1-2; a possible D gene is TRBD1 (6 bases). In DNA, the CDR3 is TGTGCCAGCAGCTTTGTAGAGGACAGAACCTTTGGCTACACCTTC. It encodes CASSFVEDRTFGYTF. Drawing the rest from reference TRBV7-9 and TRBJ1-2, the complete variable domain is DTGVSQNPRHKITKRGQNVTFRCDPISEHNRLYWYRQTLGQGPEFLTYFQNEAQLEKSRLLSDRFSAERPKGSFSTLEIQRTEQGDSAMYLCASSFVEDRTFGYTFGSGTRLTVV.